The next 30 T cell receptor beta chains were all read from a single sample in a study of cytotoxic CD8 clonotypes in ibrutinib-treated CLL (dated by TCRdb to about 2021). The method behind the library was the immunoSEQ multiplex PCR assay. Here the immuneACCESS table is served through TCRdb, limited to in-frame sequences with V and J called. Missing clones are a known gap in these copies; in checked studies unresolved V genes cover under half, and the rest lacks a known reason. The table for this sample lists about 72,000 clones; over 75% of them were counted only once. Together, the top ten hold more than 7.5% of the sample. The time point label for this specimen denotes: progressive disease on ibrutinib. The sequences come from PBMCs, collected at disease progression, from a patient treated with ibrutinib. The receptors originated from a human donor with chronic lymphocytic leukemia.

This clone was recorded a few times. The V and J genes are TRBV5-1 and TRBJ1-1; D gene ambiguous. Germline loops: CDR1 SGHRS, CDR2 YFSETQ. The CDR3 covers 11 residues. Trimming pared 7 bases from V and 5 bases from J, leaving 9 bases between. CDR3 loop: CASHGETEAFF. The CDR3 coding sequence is TGCGCCAGCCACGGGGAGACTGAAGCTTTCTTT.

This clone was seen a handful of times. V is TRBV7-9 and J is TRBJ1-2, with a tentative D call TRBD1 (5 bases). The V gene lost 7 bases and the J gene lost 8 bases, with 14 bases spanning the gap. The CDR3 loop spans 12 amino acids. The germline gives CDR1 SEHNR, CDR2 FQNEAQ (reference sequence). Here the CDR3 DNA reads TGTGCCAGCACTACGGGGACTATGGGCTACACCTTC. Protein: CASTTGTMGYTF.

This chain joins TRBV4-1 and TRBJ2-5, with D perhaps matching TRBD2 (7 bases). The germline CDR1 and CDR2 sequences are MGHRA and YSYEKL. CDR3 size: 14 residues. V dropped 5 bases and J dropped 5 bases, with 15 bases sitting between them. This CDR3 reads CASSTKGGGETQYF. CDR3 sequence (DNA): TGCGCCAGCAGCACAAAAGGGGGAGGGGAGACCCAGTACTTC.

A few counts support this clone. CDR3 sequence (DNA): TGTGCCAGCAGCGGAGGGACTGAAGCTTTCTTT. Its translation: CASSGGTEAFF. The chain recombines TRBV5-4 with TRBJ1-1; D is undetermined. This CDR3 region has 11 residues. Germline assignment: CDR1 SGHNT and CDR2 YYREEE (reference sequence). Trimming stripped 4 bases from V and 5 bases from J, with 6 bases between.

V and J are TRBV11-2 and TRBJ1-1; no definite D call. Looked up from germline, CDR1 is SGHAT and CDR2 is FQNNGV. V lost 4 bases, J lost 3 bases, and 9 bases lay in between. The CDR3 loop spans 13 amino acids. The CDR3 loop reads CASSSQRDTEAFF. DNA for the CDR3: TGTGCCAGCAGCTCTCAACGGGACACTGAAGCTTTCTTT.

The count of this clone is one. The chain joins TRBV11-3 to TRBJ2-5, with 7 bases identical to TRBD1. Germline V lookup: CDR1 SGHNT, CDR2 YENEEA. This CDR3 is built from 15 residues. J lost 5 bases, V lost 1 base, and 7 bases had no gene match. CDR3 nucleotides: TGTGCCAGCAGCTTAGGAGGGAACAGGGGCGAGACCCAGTACTTC. It codes for CASSLGGNRGETQYF.

The chain recombines TRBV27 with TRBJ2-2; perhaps D is TRBD1 or TRBD2 (5 bases each). The CDR3 is made up of 14 amino acids. Germline CDR1 is MNHEY and CDR2 is SMNVEV (reference sequence). V was trimmed by 4 bases and J by 8 bases, leaving 14 bases between them. This chain's CDR3 is CASSWGWRAGELFF. The DNA for the CDR3 is TGTGCCAGCAGTTGGGGGTGGAGAGCGGGGGAGCTGTTTTTT.

CDR3 region: CASRPGLGTGELFF. The CDR3 nucleotides read TGTGCCAGCCGTCCAGGGCTTGGCACCGGGGAGCTGTTTTTT. This chain connects TRBV27 to TRBJ2-2; possibly TRBD1 for D (5 bases). Per germline, CDR1 MNHEY and CDR2 SMNVEV (reference sequence). V was clipped by 8 bases and J by 4 bases, with 14 bases between them. This CDR3 has 14 amino acids.

The rearrangement links TRBV29-1 to TRBJ2-5; TRBD2 agrees at 7 bases. J lost 5 bases, V lost 3 bases, and 12 bases had no gene match. Per the germline V gene, CDR1 is SQVTM and CDR2 is ANQGSEA. The CDR3 consists of 15 residues. Here the CDR3 reads CSVEKRGYVQETQYF. The CDR3 region has the DNA TGCAGCGTTGAGAAGCGGGGATATGTTCAGGAGACCCAGTACTTC.

A few counts support this clone. This chain links TRBV19 with TRBJ1-2; D is perhaps TRBD1 (5 bases). Germline V gene data show CDR1 as LNHDA and CDR2 as SQIVND (reference sequence). This CDR3 is built from 12 residues. Trimming left V 6 bases short and J 2 bases short, with 7 bases between. This CDR3 is CASSPGNYGYTF. As DNA, the CDR3 is TGTGCCAGTAGCCCAGGGAACTATGGCTACACCTTC.

The chain recombines TRBV7-7 with TRBJ2-5; 7 bases align to TRBD1. The CDR3 extends over 13 amino acids. The ends lost 7 bases at V and 5 bases at J; junction bases unmatched: 7. Looked up from germline, CDR1 is SSHAT and CDR2 is FNYEAQ (reference sequence). CDR3 sequence (DNA): TGTGCCAGCACCCCGACAGGGCTGGAGACCCAGTACTTC. It yields the protein CASTPTGLETQYF.

Only one count was recorded for this clone. The rearrangement links TRBV20-1 to TRBJ1-2; D remains unclear. This CDR3 comprises 10 residues. Germline assignment: CDR1 DFQATT and CDR2 SNEGSKA (reference sequence). V dropped 6 bases and J dropped 7 bases, with 9 bases sitting between them. The DNA of the CDR3 is TGCAGTGCCCCCCCCGTTGGCTACACCTTC. It yields the protein CSAPPVGYTF.

This clone was recorded once. V is TRBV28 and J is TRBJ1-2; TRBD1 matches at 7 bases. Germline CDR1 and CDR2: MDHEN and SYDVKM. The CDR3 has 13 amino acids. V dropped 2 bases and J dropped 4; count of bases not matched to a gene: 1. The CDR3 reads CASSLGTVYGYTF. The CDR3 DNA follows: TGTGCCAGCAGTTTAGGGACAGTCTATGGCTACACCTTC.

V usage is TRBV5-6 and J usage is TRBJ2-7; the match to TRBD2 covers 8 bases. The CDR3 is 16 residues long. CDR1 and CDR2 (germline): SGHDT, YYEEEE. J was trimmed by 4 bases and V by 0 bases; bases with no gene match: 9. The DNA of the CDR3 is TGTGCCAGCAGCTTGGCCCGCCTAGCGGGTGTGTACGAGCAGTACTTC. This translates into CASSLARLAGVYEQYF.

The chain combines TRBV7-7 with TRBJ2-7; 11 bases agree with TRBD1. CDR3 length equals 13 residues. Germline V gene sequence: CDR1 SSHAT, CDR2 FNYEAQ (reference sequence). With 4 bases clipped from V and 6 bases from J, the junction kept 2 bases outside the gene matches. CDR3 coding DNA: TGTGCCAGCAGCTGGGACAGGGGGGCCGAGCAGTACTTC. Its translation is CASSWDRGAEQYF.

The chain joins TRBV11-1 to TRBJ2-3; maybe TRBD2 (6 bases). This CDR3 comprises 14 residues. V shed 1 base and J shed 4 bases, with 9 bases lying between them. The germline gives CDR1 SGHAT, CDR2 FQDESV (reference sequence). The CDR3 DNA follows: TGTGCCAGCAGCTTAGGGCGGGGCCCAGATACGCAGTATTTT. Protein product: CASSLGRGPDTQYF. The full variable domain, with the rest looked up from reference TRBV11-1 and TRBJ2-3, is EAEVAQSPRYKITEKSQAVAFWCDPISGHATLYWYRQILGQGPELLVQFQDESVVDDSQLPKDRFSAERLKGVDSTLKIQPAELGDSAMYLCASSLGRGPDTQYFGPGTRLTVL.

This clone came up a few times. The rearrangement uses TRBV5-1 and TRBJ2-1; TRBD1 or TRBD2 may be the D gene (5 bases each). V was cut by 4 bases and J by 4 bases, with 12 bases left in between. CDR3 size: 14 residues. Germline loops: CDR1 SGHRS, CDR2 YFSETQ. CDR3 nucleotides: TGCGCCAGCAGCCCCGGGACCGTATACAATGAGCAGTTCTTC. This encodes CASSPGTVYNEQFF.

The rearrangement links TRBV4-1 to TRBJ2-7, with D possibly TRBD1 on 6 matching bases. Trimming removed 5 bases from V and 0 bases from J, with 11 bases in between. Germline V gene lookup returns CDR1 MGHRA and CDR2 YSYEKL. The CDR3 sequence is 14 residues long. CDR3 in amino acids: CASSSTRGSYEQYF. In DNA, the CDR3 is TGCGCCAGCAGCTCCACCAGGGGCTCCTACGAGCAGTACTTC.

The genes are TRBV4-2 and TRBJ1-5; tentatively, D is TRBD1 (6 bases). Germline CDR1 LGHNA, CDR2 YNFKEQ. The CDR3 is made up of 16 amino acids. V gave up 0 bases and J gave up 5 bases, with 14 bases separating them. Written as DNA, the CDR3 is TGTGCCAGCAGCCAAGAGTACAGGGAGAACTATCAGCCCCAGCATTTT. It translates to CASSQEYRENYQPQHF.

V usage is TRBV19 and J usage is TRBJ2-2; D not resolved. Germline V gene data show CDR1 as LNHDA and CDR2 as SQIVND (reference sequence). The CDR3 has 13 amino acids. Trimming pared 5 bases from V and 6 bases from J, leaving 10 bases between. The CDR3 protein is CASSYNMAGELFF. The DNA for the CDR3 is TGTGCCAGTAGTTATAATATGGCCGGGGAGCTGTTTTTT.

This clone was seen once. CDR3 coding DNA: TGCGCCAGCCGAAGACAGGGGCCTTCCTACGAGCAGTACTTC. Translating it yields CASRRQGPSYEQYF. The chain links TRBV5-1 to TRBJ2-7; 8 nucleotides align to TRBD1. The V segment lost 7 bases and the J segment 1 base; nucleotides outside the gene matches: 7. In germline, CDR1 is SGHRS, CDR2 YFSETQ. This CDR3 has 14 amino acids.

The chain is built from TRBV4-2 and TRBJ1-5, with D uncertain. The CDR3 has 13 residues. Germline CDR1 LGHNA, CDR2 YNFKEQ. V gave up 0 bases and J gave up 7 bases, with 7 bases separating them. CDR3 in DNA: TGTGCCAGCAGCCAAGATAACGTGCAGCCCCAGCATTTT. Translation gives CASSQDNVQPQHF.

The rearrangement joins TRBV7-6 to TRBJ1-4; a possible D gene is TRBD1 (5 bases). CDR1 and CDR2 from the germline V gene are SGHVS and FNYEAQ. This CDR3 comprises 16 residues. V was clipped by 0 bases and J by 7 bases, with 15 bases between them. The CDR3 sequence: CASSLAPGSLIEKLFF. The CDR3 DNA reads TGTGCCAGCAGCTTAGCCCCAGGGAGCTTAATTGAAAAACTGTTTTTT.

The chain employs TRBV7-9 and TRBJ2-7, with 9 bases matching TRBD1. Trimming cost V 5 bases and J 4 bases; bases outside gene matches: 18. There are 18 residues in the CDR3. Per the germline V gene, CDR1 is SEHNR and CDR2 is FQNEAQ (reference sequence). The CDR3: CASSPRKWFGTGNYEQYF. The CDR3 DNA is TGTGCCAGCAGCCCCCGTAAGTGGTTCGGGACAGGGAATTACGAGCAGTACTTC.

This chain joins TRBV6-5 and TRBJ2-3, with 8 bases that match TRBD1. CDR3 size: 15 residues. Germline V gives CDR1 MNHEY, CDR2 SVGAGI. J lost 3 bases, V lost 5 bases, and 7 bases had no gene match. The CDR3 DNA reads as TGTGCCAGCAGTACAATAGGACAGGGAACAGATACGCAGTATTTT. It codes for CASSTIGQGTDTQYF.

This clone was seen a handful of times. The rearrangement joins TRBV10-2 to TRBJ1-5; no definite D call. The germline V and J ends were trimmed by 6 bases and 6 bases, with 15 bases remaining between them. This CDR3 is built from 14 residues. Per germline, CDR1 WSHSY and CDR2 SAAADI. The CDR3 loop is CASSEGPPSQPQHF. CDR3 DNA: TGCGCCAGCAGCGAAGGCCCACCTTCTCAGCCCCAGCATTTT.

The V gene is TRBV7-2, the J gene TRBJ1-1; tentatively, D is TRBD1 (5 bases). This CDR3 is built from 13 residues. Deletions cut 3 bases from V and 5 bases from J, with 10 bases between. Germline V gene sequence: CDR1 SGHTA, CDR2 FQGNSA. CDR3 residues: CASSFRRGTEAFF. Written as DNA, the CDR3 is TGTGCCAGCAGCTTCAGACGGGGGACTGAAGCTTTCTTT.

This clone was seen a few times. The chain joins TRBV13 to TRBJ2-1; weak D call: TRBD1 (6 bases). Germline CDR1 is PRHDT and CDR2 is FYEKMQ (reference sequence). V shed 1 base and J shed 5 bases, with 15 bases lying between them. The CDR3 spans 16 residues. The chain's CDR3 is CASSLEGDPRNNEQFF. The CDR3 nucleotides read TGTGCCAGCAGCTTAGAGGGGGATCCCCGAAACAATGAGCAGTTCTTC.

The rearrangement uses TRBV6-1 and TRBJ2-7; TRBD1 might be the D (8 bases). From germline, CDR1 is MNHNS and CDR2 SASEGT. The CDR3 loop spans 13 amino acids. Trimming removed 5 bases at V and 3 bases at J, with 11 bases between. CDR3 nucleotide sequence: TGTGCCAGCAGTAGCGGGACAGGCTACGAGCAGTACTTC. Translation: CASSSGTGYEQYF.

This clone was detected only once. The V gene is TRBV30, the J gene TRBJ2-5, with unresolved D. Germline CDR1 and CDR2: GTSNPN and SVGIG (reference sequence). V was clipped by 4 bases and J by 5 bases, with 11 bases between them. This CDR3 is built from 12 residues. CDR3 region: CAWNPSIETQYF. CDR3 DNA: TGTGCCTGGAACCCCTCCATTGAGACCCAGTACTTC.